These 32 T cell receptor beta chains originate from one sample sequenced in a study of blood T cell repertoires in COVID-19. Using immunoSEQ multiplex PCR, the repertoire was profiled, and TCRdb retains in-frame clones only, with some absent. The repertoire has 200,000 or so clones, about 83% of them found once; the top ten carry 18%. The material sequenced was peripheral blood. The receptor set was obtained from a person between 65 and 79 years old with COVID-19, enrolled during active disease.

The chain uses TRBV5-1 and TRBJ2-5; 8 bases line up with TRBD1. The CDR3 totals 16 residues. The junction had 6 bases not matched to a gene; V was cut back by 1 base and J by 1 base. CDR1 and CDR2 from the germline V gene are SGHRS and YFSETQ. The CDR3 protein is CASSLLGTGSQETQYF. CDR3 nucleotide sequence: TGCGCCAGCAGCTTGTTGGGGACAGGTTCCCAAGAGACCCAGTACTTC.

The V gene is TRBV28, the J gene TRBJ1-6; maybe TRBD1 (6 bases). The CDR3 is 19 amino acids. The V and J ends lost 4 bases and 4 bases respectively, with 23 bases between them. Germline V gene sequence: CDR1 MDHEN, CDR2 SYDVKM. CDR3 sequence: CASSSRDTQGLYYNSPLHF. CDR3 coding DNA: TGTGCCAGCAGTTCCCGGGACACGCAGGGCCTTTATTATAATTCACCCCTCCACTTT.

The chain recombines TRBV5-1 with TRBJ2-7; 7 nucleotides line up with TRBD2. V gave up 3 bases and J gave up 1 base; unmatched junction bases: 7. Germline V lookup: CDR1 SGHRS, CDR2 YFSETQ. The CDR3 runs to 15 residues. Written as DNA, the CDR3 is TGCGCCAGCAGCTCCTTAGCGGGTCCATCCTACGAGCAGTACTTC. It encodes CASSSLAGPSYEQYF.

The chain recombines TRBV28 with TRBJ2-1; 12 bases match TRBD2. V was pared by 6 bases and J by 4 bases, with 1 base of the junction left unmatched. The CDR3 loop spans 14 amino acids. Germline values: CDR1 MDHEN, CDR2 SYDVKM. CDR3 nucleotides: TGTGCCAGCAGAACTAGCGGGGGGTACAATGAGCAGTTCTTC. Amino acid sequence: CASRTSGGYNEQFF.

The chain employs TRBV2 and TRBJ1-6; 7 nucleotides match TRBD1. Germline loops: CDR1 SNHLY, CDR2 FYNNEI. The CDR3 runs 14 residues. V trimming: 6 bases; J trimming: 9 bases; junction bases outside the gene matches: 8. In nucleotides, the CDR3 is TGTGCCAGCAGGGAACCGACAGGGATTTCACCCCTCCACTTT. Translated: CASREPTGISPLHF.

This chain uses TRBV6-5 with TRBJ2-2, with D maybe TRBD1 (6 bases). The ends were cut back, 7 bases at V and 5 bases at J, with 17 bases in the middle. Germline V gives CDR1 MNHEY, CDR2 SVGAGI. The CDR3 sequence is 15 residues long. The CDR3 reads CASTWTEQTTGELFF. In DNA, the CDR3 is TGTGCCAGCACCTGGACAGAGCAAACTACCGGGGAGCTGTTTTTT.

The chain links TRBV9 to TRBJ2-1, with TRBD1 identical over 7 bases. This CDR3 has 17 amino acids. Germline CDR1 is SGDLS and CDR2 is YYNGEE. Trimming at V came to 3 bases and at J to 5 bases, leaving 14 bases not matched to a gene. The CDR3, as DNA: TGTGCCAGCAGCGGGCCGGTGGGGGACAGACCCCACAATGAGCAGTTCTTC. Its translation: CASSGPVGDRPHNEQFF.

This chain links TRBV27 with TRBJ2-5; 7 positions agree with TRBD1. There are 16 residues in the CDR3. Germline V gene sequence: CDR1 MNHEY, CDR2 SMNVEV (reference sequence). J was trimmed by 0 bases and V by 5 bases; bases with no gene match: 9. CDR3 DNA sequence: TGTGCCAGCAGTCCCCGTCAGGACAGGTACCAAGAGACCCAGTACTTC. It specifies CASSPRQDRYQETQYF.

This CDR3 reads CASSETSGRGNEQFF. The CDR3 region has the DNA TGTGCCAGCAGTGAGACTAGCGGGAGAGGAAATGAGCAGTTCTTC. The chain carries TRBV28 and TRBJ2-1, with 12 bases that match TRBD2. In germline, CDR1 is MDHEN, CDR2 SYDVKM. Trimming took 5 bases from V and 7 from J; bases not matched to a gene: 6. This CDR3 is built from 15 residues.

The CDR3 spells CASSLEDLYRADTQYF. CDR3 nucleotide sequence: TGTGCCAGCAGCTTAGAAGACCTCTACAGAGCAGATACGCAGTATTTT. This chain uses TRBV7-9 with TRBJ2-3; D gene ambiguous. V lost 1 base, J lost 4 bases, and 15 bases lay in between. The length of the CDR3 is 16 residues. The germline CDR1 and CDR2 sequences are SEHNR and FQNEAQ (reference sequence). The entire variable domain, with the rest obtained from reference TRBV7-9 and TRBJ2-3, is as follows: DTGVSQNPRHKITKRGQNVTFRCDPISEHNRLYWYRQTLGQGPEFLTYFQNEAQLEKSRLLSDRFSAERPKGSFSTLEIQRTEQGDSAMYLCASSLEDLYRADTQYFGPGTRLTVL.

There are a few counts of this clone. The V gene is TRBV5-4, the J gene TRBJ2-3; 7 positions agree with TRBD2. Germline-derived CDR1 and CDR2 are SGHNT and YYREEE (reference sequence). CDR3 length: 14 amino acids. Unmatched junction bases numbered 4, after V lost 4 bases and J lost 2 bases. The CDR3 sequence: CASSPGLTTDTQYF. Here the CDR3 DNA reads TGTGCCAGCAGCCCGGGACTAACCACAGATACGCAGTATTTT.

The genes are TRBV7-2 and TRBJ2-1; 8 bases align to TRBD2. This CDR3 region has 16 residues. The trim removed 0 bases at V and 4 bases at J, leaving 5 bases unmatched. Germline assignment: CDR1 SGHTA and CDR2 FQGNSA. CDR3 bases: TGTGCCAGCAGCTTAGCGGCTAGCGGGTGGTACAATGAGCAGTTCTTC. Residues: CASSLAASGWYNEQFF.

The V and J genes are TRBV6-5 and TRBJ2-3; 7 nucleotides align to TRBD2. In germline, CDR1 is MNHEY, CDR2 SVGAGI. The CDR3 is 14 amino acids. The V segment lost 6 bases and the J segment 6 bases; nucleotides outside the gene matches: 9. The DNA of the CDR3 is TGTGCCAGCAGAATTAGCGGAGCGGGGGATACGCAGTATTTT. Its translation is CASRISGAGDTQYF.

The genes are TRBV28 and TRBJ1-5; 9 nucleotides align to TRBD1. Germline loops: CDR1 MDHEN, CDR2 SYDVKM. The CDR3 is made up of 15 amino acids. The junction had 8 bases not matched to a gene; V was cut back by 6 bases and J by 5 bases. The CDR3 protein is CASSAPDRGYQPQHF. CDR3 in DNA: TGTGCCAGCAGCGCCCCGGACAGGGGTTATCAGCCCCAGCATTTT.

This clone was found a few times. The chain combines TRBV9 with TRBJ2-7; TRBD1 matches at 7 bases. V was pared by 0 bases and J by 10 bases, with 7 bases of the junction left unmatched. From germline, CDR1 is SGDLS and CDR2 YYNGEE. This CDR3 comprises 13 residues. The chain's CDR3 is CASSVGDRVEQYF. The CDR3 nucleotides read TGTGCCAGCAGCGTAGGAGACAGGGTCGAACAGTACTTC. Drawing the rest from reference TRBV9 and TRBJ2-7, the complete variable domain is DSGVTQTPKHLITATGQRVTLRCSPRSGDLSVYWYQQSLDQGLQFLIQYYNGEERAKGNILERFSAQQFPDLHSELNLSSLELGDSALYFCASSVGDRVEQYFGPGTRLTVT.

The chain carries TRBV29-1 and TRBJ2-3, with D tentatively TRBD2 (6 bases). The CDR3 is made up of 13 amino acids. Trimming pared 6 bases from V and 6 bases from J, leaving 16 bases between. Germline V lookup: CDR1 SQVTM, CDR2 ANQGSEA. The CDR3 sequence is CSVPGLGYDTQYF. In nucleotides, the CDR3 is TGCAGCGTCCCGGGACTCGGTTATGATACGCAGTATTTT.

The genes are TRBV7-6 and TRBJ1-2; the D gene is possibly TRBD1 (5 bases). The V end was cut by 1 base, the J end by 1 base, with 16 bases between. The CDR3 is 17 amino acids. Germline CDR1 reads SGHVS; CDR2 reads FNYEAQ. The CDR3 is CASSLDPWGGLNYGYTF. The DNA of the CDR3 is TGTGCCAGCAGCTTAGATCCGTGGGGCGGCCTTAACTATGGCTACACCTTC.

V and J are TRBV6-2 or TRBV6-3 and TRBJ2-5, with D maybe TRBD1 (5 bases). Germline lookup yields CDR1 MNHEY and CDR2 SVGEGT. The ends were cut back, 6 bases at V and 7 bases at J, with 9 bases in the middle. CDR3 length: 11 residues. The CDR3 DNA reads TGTGCCAGCAGCATAGGGGTGACCCAGTACTTC. Translating gives CASSIGVTQYF.

The chain links TRBV28 to TRBJ2-7; D unresolved. V was trimmed by 3 bases and J by 1 base, leaving 13 bases between them. The CDR3 length is 15 residues. In germline, CDR1 is MDHEN, CDR2 SYDVKM. CDR3: CASSFHSRRSYEQYF. CDR3 nucleotide sequence: TGTGCCAGCAGTTTTCACAGTCGGCGTTCCTACGAGCAGTACTTC.

The chain joins TRBV19 to TRBJ2-7; D unresolved. This CDR3 has 12 amino acids. Trimming shortened V by 7 bases and J by 5 bases, and 12 bases separated the two germline ends. Looked up from germline, CDR1 is LNHDA and CDR2 is SQIVND (reference sequence). CDR3 nucleotide sequence: TGTGCCAGTACAAGTAATTACAACGAGCAGTACTTC. The encoded protein is CASTSNYNEQYF.

V and J are TRBV7-4 and TRBJ2-7; TRBD2 might be the D (6 bases). Germline V gene lookup returns CDR1 SGHVT and CDR2 SQSDAQ. V gave up 5 bases and J gave up 5 bases, with 25 bases separating them. The CDR3 consists of 17 residues. The CDR3 DNA is TGTGCCAGCAGCGAAACGGACCCCGGGGGTTATTACGACGAGCAGTACTTC. This encodes CASSETDPGGYYDEQYF.

The chain couples TRBV5-5 to TRBJ2-7; 8 positions match TRBD1. Trimming cost V 4 bases and J 5 bases; bases outside gene matches: 8. The germline CDR1 and CDR2 sequences are SGHKS and YYEKEE (reference sequence). The CDR3 is made up of 14 amino acids. The DNA for the CDR3 is TGTGCCAGCAGCCTTGGTGGACAGGGTAACGAGCAGTACTTC. Its protein product is CASSLGGQGNEQYF.

A note on this clone: Other DNA sequences in the sample encode the same CDR3. The chain uses TRBV6-5 and TRBJ2-1; the match to TRBD2 covers 7 bases. The CDR3 runs 14 residues. V shed 6 bases, J shed 0 bases, and the junction held 2 bases outside the gene matches. Germline assignment: CDR1 MNHEY and CDR2 SVGAGI. Here the CDR3 DNA reads TGTGCCAGCAGCGGGGGGAGCTCCTACAATGAGCAGTTCTTC. Amino acids: CASSGGSSYNEQFF.

To note about this clone: Other DNA variants within this sample encode the same CDR3. The chain couples TRBV28 to TRBJ2-3; no firm D call. This CDR3 has 13 residues. CDR1 and CDR2 from the germline V gene are MDHEN and SYDVKM. With 3 bases removed from V and 2 bases from J, the gap between germline ends came to 6 bases. CDR3 in amino acids: CASSLSVTDTQYF. DNA for the CDR3: TGTGCCAGCAGTTTGAGTGTCACAGATACGCAGTATTTT. Looking up the rest from reference TRBV28 and TRBJ2-3 gives the full variable domain: DVKVTQSSRYLVKRTGEKVFLECVQDMDHENMFWYRQDPGLGLRLIYFSYDVKMKEKGDIPEGYSVSREKKERFSLILESASTNQTSMYLCASSLSVTDTQYFGPGTRLTVL.

The rearrangement uses TRBV5-1 and TRBJ1-2, with 9 bases identical to TRBD1. This CDR3 has 16 residues. J gave up 7 bases and V 2 bases, and 12 bases lay outside the gene matches. Germline V gives CDR1 SGHRS, CDR2 YFSETQ. CDR3 coding DNA: TGCGCCAGCAGCTTCCAACCAACAGGGGGCGGCTTTGGCTACACCTTC. Its protein is CASSFQPTGGGFGYTF.

The genes are TRBV28 and TRBJ2-7; 13 positions match TRBD2. The CDR3 has 13 residues. CDR1 and CDR2 (germline): MDHEN, SYDVKM. The J segment lost 7 bases and the V segment lost 8 bases, leaving 5 bases of the junction unmatched. CDR3 residues: CASGLAGVGEQYF. In nucleotides, the CDR3 is TGTGCCAGCGGACTAGCGGGGGTGGGGGAGCAGTACTTC. The whole variable domain, filled in from reference TRBV28 and TRBJ2-7, reads DVKVTQSSRYLVKRTGEKVFLECVQDMDHENMFWYRQDPGLGLRLIYFSYDVKMKEKGDIPEGYSVSREKKERFSLILESASTNQTSMYLCASGLAGVGEQYFGPGTRLTVT.

V and J are TRBV7-2 and TRBJ2-7; D remains ambiguous. The germline V gene encodes CDR1 SGHTA and CDR2 FQGNSA. CDR3 length: 15 amino acids. V was clipped by 0 bases and J by 4 bases, with 13 bases between them. The CDR3 here is CASSLAFSVKYEQYF. The CDR3 DNA sequence: TGTGCCAGCAGCTTAGCGTTTTCAGTGAAATACGAGCAGTACTTC.

This chain uses TRBV15 with TRBJ1-6, with D possibly matching TRBD1 (6 bases). This CDR3 contains 14 residues. From germline, CDR1 is LNHNV and CDR2 YYDKDF (reference sequence). V lost 2 bases and J lost 7, with 9 bases in between. The CDR3 DNA sequence: TGTGCCACCAGCAGACCCACAGGGAATTCACCCCTCCACTTT. As protein: CATSRPTGNSPLHF.

The gene calls are TRBV7-2 and TRBJ2-3; TRBD1 agrees at 8 bases. The CDR3 is 17 amino acids. CDR1 and CDR2 (germline): SGHTA, FQGNSA. J lost 0 bases, V lost 4 bases, and 9 bases had no gene match. The CDR3 loop is CASSSLRTGYSTDTQYF. DNA of the CDR3: TGTGCCAGCAGCTCATTAAGGACAGGGTATAGCACAGATACGCAGTATTTT.

The rearrangement uses TRBV24-1 and TRBJ1-5, with 7 positions matching TRBD1. The CDR3 is 15 residues long. The J segment lost 0 bases and the V segment lost 9 bases, leaving 7 bases of the junction unmatched. The germline gives CDR1 KGHDR, CDR2 SFDVKD. The CDR3 DNA follows: TGTGCCACCCAAGCAGGGGGTTATAGCAATCAGCCCCAGCATTTT. Its protein is CATQAGGYSNQPQHF.

The rearrangement joins TRBV19 to TRBJ2-2; D uncertain. Per germline, CDR1 LNHDA and CDR2 SQIVND (reference sequence). Trimming removed 3 bases from V and 1 base from J, with 6 bases in between. The CDR3 consists of 14 residues. The DNA for the CDR3 is TGTGCCAGTAGTATGAGTCAGAACACCGGGGAGCTGTTTTTT. Amino acid sequence: CASSMSQNTGELFF.

The genes are TRBV18 and TRBJ2-3, with TRBD1 as a possible D gene (5 bases). This CDR3 is 16 amino acids long. The germline gives CDR1 KGHSH, CDR2 LQKENI. The V and J ends lost 1 base and 4 bases respectively, with 15 bases between them. Here the CDR3 reads CASSPRGPQDADTQYF. The CDR3 nucleotides are TGTGCCAGCTCACCACGGGGCCCCCAGGATGCAGATACGCAGTATTTT.